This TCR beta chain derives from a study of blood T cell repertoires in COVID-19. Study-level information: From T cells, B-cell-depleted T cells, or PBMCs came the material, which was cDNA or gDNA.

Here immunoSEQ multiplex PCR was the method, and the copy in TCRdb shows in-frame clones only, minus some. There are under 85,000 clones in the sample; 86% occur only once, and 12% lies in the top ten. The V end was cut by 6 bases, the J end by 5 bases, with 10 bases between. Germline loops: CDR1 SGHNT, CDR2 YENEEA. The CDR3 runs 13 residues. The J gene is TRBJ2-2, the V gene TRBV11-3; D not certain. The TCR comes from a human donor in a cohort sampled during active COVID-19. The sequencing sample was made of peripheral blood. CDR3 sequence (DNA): TGTGCCAGCAGTATCACAGATACCGGGGAGCTGTTTTTT. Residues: CASSITDTGELFF.